What follows are 23 T cell receptor beta chains derived from one specimen sequenced in a study of cytomegalovirus exposure and HLA in healthy donors. The primer mix had 60 Vbeta and 13 Jbeta primers. Repertoires were generated with immunoSEQ multiplex PCR, while TCRdb's copy carries only in-frame clones and drops some. The profile shows nearly 110,000 clones, more than 70% of them singletons. Sequenced sample: PBMCs. The receptors come from a man between 18 and 29 years old in good health and CMV-seronegative.

The chain uses TRBV4-2 and TRBJ2-5; 12 positions agree with TRBD2. This CDR3 is built from 17 residues. V gave up 2 bases and J gave up 4 bases; unmatched junction bases: 8. CDR1 and CDR2 from the germline V gene are LGHNA and YNFKEQ. CDR3 loop: CASSQRSSGGAVETQYF. The CDR3 DNA follows: TGTGCCAGCAGCCAACGATCTAGCGGGGGGGCCGTAGAGACCCAGTACTTC.

This chain's CDR3 is CASSLGLRTGANQGTQYF. The CDR3 region has the DNA TGTGCCAGCAGCTTGGGCCTGAGGACAGGGGCCAATCAGGGGACCCAGTACTTC. This chain uses TRBV11-2 with TRBJ2-5; 9 positions agree with TRBD1. Trimming took 3 bases from V and 7 from J; bases not matched to a gene: 18. This CDR3 has 18 residues. Per germline, CDR1 SGHAT and CDR2 FQNNGV.

This chain connects TRBV6-1 to TRBJ1-2, with unresolved D. CDR1 is MNHNS and CDR2 is SASEGT in the germline V gene. V was shortened by 4 bases and J by 6 bases, with 18 bases between the two germline ends. The CDR3 runs to 15 residues. CDR3: CASSGAGRVGDGYTF. The CDR3 region has the DNA TGTGCCAGCAGTGGGGCGGGAAGGGTGGGCGATGGCTACACCTTC.

This sequence joins TRBV5-1 and TRBJ1-2; 9 bases map to TRBD1. The V gene end was trimmed by 3 bases and the J gene end by 3 bases; junction bases not matched to a gene: 6. CDR1 SGHRS and CDR2 YFSETQ come from the germline V gene. The CDR3 runs 15 residues. CDR3 region: CASSSGQGRDYGYTF. As DNA, the CDR3 is TGCGCCAGCAGCTCCGGACAGGGGAGGGACTATGGCTACACCTTC.

J is TRBJ1-5 and V is TRBV7-9; a weak D match, TRBD1 (5 bases). The CDR3 is 14 amino acids. Trimming left V 2 bases short and J 6 bases short, with 11 bases between. In germline, CDR1 is SEHNR, CDR2 FQNEAQ (reference sequence). The CDR3, as DNA: TGTGCCAGCAGCTTAAGTGGGCAGGGTCAGCCCCAGCATTTT. This codes for CASSLSGQGQPQHF.

The chain employs TRBV6-5 and TRBJ1-6; a possible D gene is TRBD1 (5 bases). Trimming removed 2 bases at V and 7 bases at J, with 9 bases between. The CDR3 is made up of 14 amino acids. Germline V gene data show CDR1 as MNHEY and CDR2 as SVGAGI. The CDR3, as DNA: TGTGCCAGCAGTTACGGGGGGGGGAATTCACCCCTCCACTTT. Amino acid sequence: CASSYGGGNSPLHF.

This rearrangement joins TRBV14 to TRBJ1-6; D may be TRBD1 (5 bases). The length of the CDR3 is 14 residues. In germline, CDR1 is SGHDN, CDR2 FVKESK. V lost 4 bases and J lost 14, with 18 bases in between. The CDR3 spells CASSPSAGQGTLHF. In nucleotides, the CDR3 is TGTGCCAGCAGCCCATCGGCAGGGCAGGGAACCCTCCACTTT. The entire variable domain, with the rest obtained from reference TRBV14 and TRBJ1-6, is as follows: EAGVTQFPSHSVIEKGQTVTLRCDPISGHDNLYWYRRVMGKEIKFLLHFVKESKQDESGMPNNRFLAERTGGTYSTLKVQPAELEDSGVYFCASSPSAGQGTLHFGNGTRLTVT.

The chain employs TRBV27 and TRBJ2-5; 8 bases agree with TRBD1. The J call may be in error: the DNA end matches TRBJ2-7 better. Germline V gene data show CDR1 as MNHEY and CDR2 as SMNVEV (reference sequence). The CDR3 covers 13 residues. The CDR3 nucleotides read TGTGCCAGCAGTTTACAGGGGGCCTCCGAGCAGTACTTC. This translates into CASSLQGASEQYF.

V usage is TRBV6-1 and J usage is TRBJ1-2; maybe TRBD1 (5 bases). The CDR3 is made up of 14 amino acids. V lost 1 base and J 6 bases, leaving 12 bases between the germline ends. CDR1 is MNHNS and CDR2 is SASEGT in the germline V gene. The DNA of the CDR3 is TGTGCCAGCAGTGAAGGGTGGAGGGGCGATGGCTACACCTTC. Translation gives CASSEGWRGDGYTF.

V and J are TRBV9 and TRBJ2-1, with D tentatively TRBD1 (5 bases). The V gene's germline CDR1 is SGDLS and CDR2 YYNGEE. This CDR3 has 13 residues. V gave up 0 bases and J gave up 7 bases, with 8 bases separating them. CDR3 amino acids: CASSVGPGNEQFF. In DNA form, the CDR3 reads TGTGCCAGCAGCGTAGGCCCAGGGAATGAGCAGTTCTTC.

The V gene is TRBV15, the J gene TRBJ2-1; D not certain. CDR1 LNHNV and CDR2 YYDKDF come from the germline V gene (reference sequence). This CDR3 has 16 amino acids. The germline V and J ends were trimmed by 5 bases and 6 bases, with 20 bases remaining between them. This CDR3 reads CATSPHPTGTRNEQFF. CDR3 bases: TGTGCCACCAGCCCCCACCCGACGGGTACACGCAATGAGCAGTTCTTC.

This clone was counted a few times. This CDR3 is CASSQERANYGYTF. The CDR3 DNA reads TGCGCCAGCAGCCAAGAGAGGGCTAACTATGGCTACACCTTC. The rearrangement links TRBV4-3 to TRBJ1-2; no clear D gene. V shed 0 bases and J shed 0 bases, with 5 bases lying between them. The CDR3 loop spans 14 amino acids. CDR1 and CDR2 (germline): LGHNA, YSLEER.

The chain uses TRBV5-4 and TRBJ1-2; maybe TRBD1 (6 bases). Germline CDR1 and CDR2: SGHNT and YYREEE (reference sequence). There are 12 residues in the CDR3. V was trimmed by 2 bases and J by 4 bases, leaving 6 bases between them. CDR3 nucleotide sequence: TGTGCCAGCAGCTTACAGGGCTATGGCTACACCTTC. Translation gives CASSLQGYGYTF.

The rearrangement links TRBV6-5 to TRBJ1-1; TRBD1 matches 9 bases. The CDR3 sequence is 15 residues long. Losses at the gene ends were 0 bases for V and 4 bases for J; bases not matched to a gene: 3. Germline loops: CDR1 MNHEY, CDR2 SVGAGI. CDR3 amino acids: CASSYSYRGLTEAFF. The CDR3 coding sequence is TGTGCCAGCAGTTACTCCTACAGGGGGCTCACTGAAGCTTTCTTT.

V and J are TRBV15 and TRBJ2-5, with D possibly TRBD1 on 5 matching bases. The germline V and J ends were trimmed by 4 bases and 2 bases, with 14 bases remaining between them. From germline, CDR1 is LNHNV and CDR2 YYDKDF (reference sequence). The CDR3 totals 15 residues. CDR3 loop: CATSKGAGQQETQYF. The CDR3 nucleotides are TGTGCCACCAGCAAAGGGGCAGGACAACAAGAGACCCAGTACTTC.

Comment on this clone: Its ends do not fully match the called genes, so a read error is possible. The chain combines TRBV19 with TRBJ1-2; D might be TRBD1 (6 bases). The germline gives CDR1 LNHDA, CDR2 SQIVND (reference sequence). This CDR3 contains 11 residues. The CDR3 DNA reads as TGTGCCAGTTTACAGGGTTGTGGCTACCCCTTC. Amino acids: CASLQGCGYPF.

The table lists this clone with a few counts. The rearrangement links TRBV10-1 to TRBJ1-5, with D unresolved. CDR3 length: 11 residues. The V gene's germline CDR1 is WNHNN and CDR2 SYGVQD (reference sequence). The CDR3 nucleotides are TGCGTCCTAATACTAGAAGAAGCCCAGCATTTT. The encoded protein is CVLILEEAQHF.

This clone was observed a single time. The V call is TRBV5-1, the J call TRBJ2-3, with TRBD2 as a possible D gene (7 bases). Trimming removed 0 bases at V and 6 bases at J, with 23 bases between. The CDR3 sequence is 18 residues long. Germline assignment: CDR1 SGHRS and CDR2 YFSETQ. CDR3: CASSLGRGIGGQYDTQYF. The CDR3 DNA follows: TGCGCCAGCAGCTTGGGCCGGGGGATCGGGGGGCAGTATGATACGCAGTATTTT.

Comment on this clone: A read error may produce the germline difference seen at one junction end. The genes are TRBV13 and TRBJ1-4; no clear D gene. The CDR3 sequence is 17 residues long. Germline assignment: CDR1 PRHDT and CDR2 FYEKMQ (reference sequence). The CDR3 nucleotides are TGTGCCAGCAGCTCCCTAGGTCCACTGGCAACTAGTGAAAAACTGTTTTTT. Amino acids: CASSSLGPLATSEKLFF.

This chain links TRBV5-5 with TRBJ2-6, with D uncertain. Germline CDR1 is SGHKS and CDR2 is YYEKEE (reference sequence). The CDR3 runs to 14 residues. V gave up 4 bases and J gave up 0 bases, with 5 bases separating them. CDR3 sequence (DNA): TGTGCCAGCAGCGCGGACTCTGGGGCCAACGTCCTGACTTTC. Amino acid sequence: CASSADSGANVLTF.

Comment on this clone: Germline is not matched at one junction end, which may reflect a read error. The chain links TRBV6-1 to TRBJ2-3; 12 bases are a match to TRBD1. The CDR3 runs 15 residues. Germline lookup yields CDR1 MNHNS and CDR2 SASEGT. This chain's CDR3 is CASSAGTGGTDTQYF. The CDR3 bases are TGTGCCAGCAGCGCCGGGACAGGGGGCACGGATACGCAGTATTTT.

The rearrangement joins TRBV11-2 to TRBJ2-3, with a possible D match to TRBD1 (6 bases). V was shortened by 1 base and J by 6 bases, with 11 bases between the two germline ends. Germline V lookup: CDR1 SGHAT, CDR2 FQNNGV. The CDR3 sequence is 14 residues long. CDR3 loop: CASSLAQGFDTQYF. CDR3 in DNA: TGTGCCAGCAGCTTAGCACAGGGTTTTGATACGCAGTATTTT.

On this clone itself: Its ends do not fully match the called genes, so a read error is possible. The genes are TRBV7-9 and TRBJ2-5; no firm D call. Germline CDR1 SEHNR, CDR2 FQNEAQ (reference sequence). This CDR3 has 12 residues. CDR3 region: CSSSQVRETQYF. In DNA, the CDR3 is TGTTCCAGCAGTCAAGTGAGGGAGACCCAGTACTTC.